The clone carrying this TCR beta chain came up a few times. Its antigen is undetermined. This entry is derived from a study of T-cell reconstitution after alpha-beta-depleted transplantation in children. Findings and limits, study-wide: There were reportedly several hundred expanded graft clones from which alpha-beta T cells came about two months after transplant.

Germline V gives CDR1 MNHEY, CDR2 SMNVEV (reference sequence). V gave up 6 bases and J gave up 1 base; unmatched junction bases: 4. The CDR3 covers 16 residues. During its preparation, the TCRbeta library received unique molecular identifiers. From the PCR reads, TCRdb called clonotypes with MiXCR, one entry per CDR3 protein. This sample has 700,000 or so distinct CDR3 sequences; about an eighth occur once, and the top ten carry 0.79%. The J gene is TRBJ1-5, the V gene TRBV27; 12 nucleotides agree with TRBD1. The source is a girl aged 2 to 10 with congenital amegakaryocytic thrombocytopenia, due to receive a stem cell transplant. Sequences were derived from PBMCs, sampled before TCRalphabeta/CD19-depleted stem cell transplant. CDR3 sequence reads: CASRGTGGVSNQPQHF. CDR3 coding DNA: TGTGCCAGCAGGGGGACAGGGGGCGTCAGCAATCAGCCCCAGCATTTT.